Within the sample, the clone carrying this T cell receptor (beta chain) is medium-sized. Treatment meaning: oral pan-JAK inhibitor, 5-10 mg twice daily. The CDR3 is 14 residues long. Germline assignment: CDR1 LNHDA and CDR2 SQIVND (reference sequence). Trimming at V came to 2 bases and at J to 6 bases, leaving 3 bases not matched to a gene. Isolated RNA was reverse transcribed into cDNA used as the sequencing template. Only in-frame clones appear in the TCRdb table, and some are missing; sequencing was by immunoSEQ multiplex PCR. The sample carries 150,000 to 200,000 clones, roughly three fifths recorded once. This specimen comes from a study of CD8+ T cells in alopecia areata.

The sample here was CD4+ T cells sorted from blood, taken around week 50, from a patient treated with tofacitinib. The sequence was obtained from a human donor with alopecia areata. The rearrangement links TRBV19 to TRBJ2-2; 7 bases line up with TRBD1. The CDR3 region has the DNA TGTGCCAGTAGTATACCAGGGACAGCCGGGGAGCTGTTTTTT. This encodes CASSIPGTAGELFF.